These 2 T cell receptor beta chains came from one sample sequenced in a study of cytomegalovirus exposure and HLA in healthy donors. PCR involved 60 Vbeta and 13 Jbeta primers. Sequenced by immunoSEQ multiplex PCR; TCRdb stores in-frame clones only, minus some. The sample lists roughly 120,000 clones; around 74% were seen once. Material for sequencing was PBMCs. These receptors originate from a man aged 55-75 years in good health and CMV-seropositive.

The chain carries TRBV4-2 and TRBJ2-5; 14 bases agree with TRBD2. This CDR3 is 16 amino acids long. Germline lookup yields CDR1 LGHNA and CDR2 YNFKEQ. V shed 1 base and J 5 bases; nucleotides not matched to a gene: 3. Here the CDR3 reads CASSQGRTSGGETQYF. CDR3 DNA sequence: TGTGCCAGCAGCCAAGGGAGGACTAGCGGGGGGGAGACCCAGTACTTC.

The chain couples TRBV5-1 to TRBJ1-1; TRBD1 aligns across 7 bases. The V gene end was trimmed by 4 bases and the J gene end by 1 base; junction bases not matched to a gene: 7. The V gene's germline CDR1 is SGHRS and CDR2 YFSETQ. The CDR3 totals 15 residues. Here the CDR3 reads CASSRLGQENTEAFF. The CDR3 DNA follows: TGCGCCAGCAGCCGACTAGGACAGGAGAACACTGAAGCTTTCTTT.